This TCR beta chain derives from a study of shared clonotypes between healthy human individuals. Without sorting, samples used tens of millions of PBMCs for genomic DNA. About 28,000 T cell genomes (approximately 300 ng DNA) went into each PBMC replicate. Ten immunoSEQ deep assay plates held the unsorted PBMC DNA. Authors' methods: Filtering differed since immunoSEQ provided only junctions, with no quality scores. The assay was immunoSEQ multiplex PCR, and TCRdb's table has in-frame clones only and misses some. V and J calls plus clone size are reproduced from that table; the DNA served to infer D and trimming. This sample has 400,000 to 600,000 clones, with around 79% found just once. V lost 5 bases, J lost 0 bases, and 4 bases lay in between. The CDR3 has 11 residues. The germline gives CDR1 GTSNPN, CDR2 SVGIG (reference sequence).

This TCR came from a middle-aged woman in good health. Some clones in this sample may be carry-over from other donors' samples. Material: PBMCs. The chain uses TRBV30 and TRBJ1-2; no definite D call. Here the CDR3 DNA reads TGTGCCTGGTCCGCTAACTATGGCTACACCTTC. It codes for CAWSANYGYTF.